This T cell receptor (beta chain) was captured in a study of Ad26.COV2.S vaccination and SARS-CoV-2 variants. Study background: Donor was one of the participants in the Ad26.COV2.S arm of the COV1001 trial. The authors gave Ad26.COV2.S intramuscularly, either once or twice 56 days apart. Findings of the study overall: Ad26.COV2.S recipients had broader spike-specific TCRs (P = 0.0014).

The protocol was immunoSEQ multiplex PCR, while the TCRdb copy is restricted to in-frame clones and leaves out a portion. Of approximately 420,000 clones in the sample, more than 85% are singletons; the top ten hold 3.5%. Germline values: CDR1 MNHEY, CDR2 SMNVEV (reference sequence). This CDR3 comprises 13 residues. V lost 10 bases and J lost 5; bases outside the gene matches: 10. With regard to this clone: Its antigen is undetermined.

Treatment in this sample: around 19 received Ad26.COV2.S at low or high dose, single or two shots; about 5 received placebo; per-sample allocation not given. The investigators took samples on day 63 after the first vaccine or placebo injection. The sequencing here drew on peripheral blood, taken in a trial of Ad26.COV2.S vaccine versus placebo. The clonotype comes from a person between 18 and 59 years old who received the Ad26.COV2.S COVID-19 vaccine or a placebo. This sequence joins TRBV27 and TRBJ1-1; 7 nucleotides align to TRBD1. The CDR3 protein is CATTGAGGTEAFF. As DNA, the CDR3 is TGTGCCACGACCGGGGCAGGGGGGACTGAAGCTTTCTTT.